Listed here are 8 T cell receptor beta chains from one sample, sequenced in a study of T cell responses to AZD1222 COVID-19 vaccine. The data were produced by immunoSEQ multiplex PCR, yet TCRdb's version contains in-frame clones alone and is incomplete. The sample consists of roughly 100,000 clones, over 80% of them appearing once. The material was peripheral blood, obtained on day 0 of AZD1222 vaccination. The origin of the receptors is an adult in good health.

This chain joins TRBV5-5 and TRBJ2-5, with 10 bases identical to TRBD1. The CDR3 extends over 15 amino acids. The germline CDR1 and CDR2 sequences are SGHKS and YYEKEE (reference sequence). With 5 bases clipped from V and 2 bases from J, the junction kept 6 bases outside the gene matches. The CDR3: CASRDGTGVQETQYF. CDR3 coding DNA: TGTGCCAGCAGGGATGGGACAGGGGTACAAGAGACCCAGTACTTC.

This chain joins TRBV5-6 and TRBJ1-1; the match to TRBD1 covers 7 bases. This CDR3 contains 17 residues. J was trimmed by 5 bases and V by 6 bases; bases with no gene match: 19. CDR1 SGHDT and CDR2 YYEEEE come from the germline V gene. Here the CDR3 reads CASIFWQGDLRGTEAFF. The CDR3 DNA sequence: TGTGCCAGCATCTTTTGGCAGGGGGACCTCCGAGGGACTGAAGCTTTCTTT.

J is TRBJ2-2 and V is TRBV3-1 (or the pseudogene TRBV3-2); TRBD2 aligns across 11 bases. This CDR3 region has 17 residues. Per germline, CDR1 LGHDT and CDR2 YNNKEL (reference sequence). V was pared by 3 bases and J by 7 bases, with 10 bases of the junction left unmatched. The CDR3 DNA follows: TGTGCCAGCAGCCATTCCGGTAGCGGGGGGGCCGGCGGGGAGCTGTTTTTT. Translated: CASSHSGSGGAGGELFF.

J is TRBJ2-1 and V is TRBV3-1 (or the pseudogene TRBV3-2); D remains unclear. Germline loops: CDR1 LGHDT, CDR2 YNNKEL (reference sequence). V dropped 0 bases and J dropped 3 bases, with 12 bases sitting between them. The CDR3 is 16 amino acids. The chain's CDR3 is CASSQDISARYNEQFF. The CDR3 DNA reads as TGTGCCAGCAGCCAAGATATAAGCGCACGCTACAATGAGCAGTTCTTC.

The chain is built from TRBV2 and TRBJ1-6; D gene uncertain. Germline values: CDR1 SNHLY, CDR2 FYNNEI. Trimming took off 7 bases at V and 8 bases at J, with 15 bases between the two ends. The CDR3 consists of 14 residues. This chain's CDR3 is CASTRGRDYSPLHF. The CDR3, as DNA: TGTGCCAGCACGAGAGGGCGAGATTATTCACCCCTCCACTTT.

The V call is TRBV21-1, the J call TRBJ1-2. TRBV21-1 is shown as a pseudogene. The CDR3 totals 11 residues. The CDR3, as DNA: TGTGCCAGCAGCAAAGTTCCGGGACGCACCTTC. Encoded protein: CASSKVPGRTF.

The rearrangement joins TRBV5-5 to TRBJ1-2, with TRBD1 matching over 7 bases. Germline assignment: CDR1 SGHKS and CDR2 YYEKEE (reference sequence). The trim removed 1 base at V and 8 bases at J, leaving 8 bases unmatched. The CDR3 extends over 14 amino acids. The CDR3 region is CASSLLGGRGGYTF. As DNA, the CDR3 is TGTGCCAGCAGCTTGTTAGGGGGCCGCGGCGGCTACACCTTC.

There are a few counts of this clone. The chain links TRBV4-1 to TRBJ2-5; D gene ambiguous. The V end was cut by 6 bases, the J end by 4 bases, with 18 bases between. Germline assignment: CDR1 MGHRA and CDR2 YSYEKL. The CDR3 contains 15 residues. The CDR3 loop is CASRQSESFRETQYF. The CDR3 bases are TGCGCCAGCAGACAAAGCGAGTCGTTCAGAGAGACCCAGTACTTC.